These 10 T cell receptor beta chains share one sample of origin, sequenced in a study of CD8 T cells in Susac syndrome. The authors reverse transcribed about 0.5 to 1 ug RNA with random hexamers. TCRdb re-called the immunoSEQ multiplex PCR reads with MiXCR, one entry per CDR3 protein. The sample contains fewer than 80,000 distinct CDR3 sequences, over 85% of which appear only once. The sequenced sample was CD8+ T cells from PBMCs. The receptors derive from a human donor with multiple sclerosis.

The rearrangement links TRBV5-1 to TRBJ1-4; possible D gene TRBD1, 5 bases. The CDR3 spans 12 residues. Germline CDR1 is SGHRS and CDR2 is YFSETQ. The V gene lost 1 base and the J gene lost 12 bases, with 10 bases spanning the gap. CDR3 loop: CASSLTQGQLFF. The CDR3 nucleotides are TGCGCCAGCAGCTTGACCCAGGGACAACTGTTTTTT.

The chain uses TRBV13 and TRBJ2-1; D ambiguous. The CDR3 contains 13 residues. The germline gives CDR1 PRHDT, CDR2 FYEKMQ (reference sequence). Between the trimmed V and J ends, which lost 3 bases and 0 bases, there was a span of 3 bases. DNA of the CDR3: TGTGCCAGCAGCTTCACCTCCTACAATGAGCAGTTCTTC. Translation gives CASSFTSYNEQFF.

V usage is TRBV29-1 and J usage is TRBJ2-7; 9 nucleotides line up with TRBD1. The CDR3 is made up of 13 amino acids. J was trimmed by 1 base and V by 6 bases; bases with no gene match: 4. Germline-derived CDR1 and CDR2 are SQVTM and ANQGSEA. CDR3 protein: CSVRDRASYEQYF. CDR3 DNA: TGCAGCGTCCGGGACAGGGCTTCCTACGAGCAGTACTTC.

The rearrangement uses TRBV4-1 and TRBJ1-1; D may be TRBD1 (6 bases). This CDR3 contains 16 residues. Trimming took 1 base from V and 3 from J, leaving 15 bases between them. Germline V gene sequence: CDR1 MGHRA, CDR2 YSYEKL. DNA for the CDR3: TGCGCCAGCAGCCAAGTAATGGGGGGCGAGGACACTGAAGCTTTCTTT. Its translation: CASSQVMGGEDTEAFF.

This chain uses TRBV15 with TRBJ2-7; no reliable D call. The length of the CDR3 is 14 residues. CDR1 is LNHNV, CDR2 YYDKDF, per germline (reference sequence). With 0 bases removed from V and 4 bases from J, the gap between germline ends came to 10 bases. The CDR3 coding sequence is TGTGCCACCAGCAGAGATGCAGATTTGTACGAGCAGTACTTC. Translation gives CATSRDADLYEQYF.

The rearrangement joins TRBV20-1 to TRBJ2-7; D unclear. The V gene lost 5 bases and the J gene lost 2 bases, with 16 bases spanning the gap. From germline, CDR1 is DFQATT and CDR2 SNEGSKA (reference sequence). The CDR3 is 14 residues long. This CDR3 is CSAEVTDVPYEQYF. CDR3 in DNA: TGCAGTGCTGAGGTTACTGATGTACCCTACGAGCAGTACTTC.

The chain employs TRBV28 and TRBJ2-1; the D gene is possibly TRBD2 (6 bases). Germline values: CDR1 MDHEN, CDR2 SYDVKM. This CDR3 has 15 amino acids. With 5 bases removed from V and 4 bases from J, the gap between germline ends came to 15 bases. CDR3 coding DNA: TGTGCCAGCAGTGGTGGTGTGGGGGGATACAATGAGCAGTTCTTC. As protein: CASSGGVGGYNEQFF.

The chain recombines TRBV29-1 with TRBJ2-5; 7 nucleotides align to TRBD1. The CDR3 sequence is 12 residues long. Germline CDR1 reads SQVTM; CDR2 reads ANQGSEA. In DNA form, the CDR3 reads TGCAGTCTTTACGGGACAGAAGAGACCCAGTACTTC. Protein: CSLYGTEETQYF.

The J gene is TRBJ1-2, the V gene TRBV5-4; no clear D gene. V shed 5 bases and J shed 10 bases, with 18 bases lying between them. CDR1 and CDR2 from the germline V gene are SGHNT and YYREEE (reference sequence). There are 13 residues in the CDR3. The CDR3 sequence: CASSYIRPEDYTF. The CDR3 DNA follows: TGTGCCAGCAGTTACATCCGACCGGAGGACTACACCTTC.

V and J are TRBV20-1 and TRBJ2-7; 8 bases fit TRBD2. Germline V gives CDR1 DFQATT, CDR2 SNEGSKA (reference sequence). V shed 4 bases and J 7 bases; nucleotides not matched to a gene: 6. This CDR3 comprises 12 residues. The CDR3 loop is CSANPGGWEQYF. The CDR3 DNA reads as TGCAGTGCTAATCCGGGAGGGTGGGAGCAGTACTTC.